The 26 T cell receptor beta chains reported below all come from one sample, sequenced in a study of OX40 agonist ivuxolimab in advanced cancers. The repertoire was sequenced with immunoSEQ multiplex PCR; TCRdb's copy has only in-frame clones and lacks some. The table lists about 72,000 clones, 80% to 90% of them singletons. Material: CD4+ or CD8+ T cells sorted from blood, obtained in a trial of the OX40 agonist ivuxolimab. The receptor source for this set is an adult with an advanced solid tumor such as melanoma, head and neck, liver or kidney cancer.

The CDR3 loop is CATQLVAGGRETQYF. The CDR3 DNA is TGTGCCACCCAACTCGTAGCGGGGGGGCGAGAGACCCAGTACTTC. This chain links TRBV7-8 with TRBJ2-5; 11 bases are shared with TRBD2. The V segment lost 10 bases and the J segment 4 bases; nucleotides outside the gene matches: 11. Germline V gives CDR1 SGHVS, CDR2 FQNEAQ. The CDR3 covers 15 residues.

The V call is TRBV5-1, the J call TRBJ1-6; TRBD1 is a possible D gene (5 bases). The germline CDR1 and CDR2 sequences are SGHRS and YFSETQ. This CDR3 has 15 amino acids. The ends were cut back, 0 bases at V and 9 bases at J, with 13 bases in the middle. The CDR3 bases are TGCGCCAGCAGCTTGGGGGACCCCGCGGTTTCACCCCTCCACTTT. It translates to CASSLGDPAVSPLHF.

The rearrangement joins TRBV11-2 to TRBJ1-2, with a possible D match to TRBD1 (5 bases). From germline, CDR1 is SGHAT and CDR2 FQNNGV. The CDR3 spans 16 residues. V was clipped by 1 base and J by 0 bases, with 12 bases between them. CDR3 residues: CASSLASGPTNYGYTF. The CDR3 DNA is TGTGCCAGCAGCTTAGCGTCGGGGCCCACTAACTATGGCTACACCTTC.

This clone was counted between two and nine times. J is TRBJ2-3 and V is TRBV6-6; the D gene is possibly TRBD2 (5 bases). Per the germline V gene, CDR1 is MNHNY and CDR2 is SVGAGI (reference sequence). The CDR3 consists of 15 residues. The V and J ends lost 0 bases and 6 bases respectively, with 13 bases between them. CDR3 in amino acids: CASSYSPRWEDTQYF. The CDR3 DNA is TGTGCCAGCAGTTACTCCCCCCGTTGGGAGGATACGCAGTATTTT.

This clone was counted a single time. J is TRBJ2-3 and V is TRBV9; 9 nucleotides agree with TRBD1. The germline gives CDR1 SGDLS, CDR2 YYNGEE. This CDR3 has 13 residues. V lost 4 bases, J lost 10 bases, and 7 bases stayed unmatched. The CDR3 DNA reads as TGTGCCAGCAGCCAGACCACAGGGGGCCCGCAGTATTTT. It codes for CASSQTTGGPQYF.

CDR3 protein: CASSSSGTGGTDTQYF. CDR3 coding DNA: TGCGCCAGCAGCTCTTCCGGGACAGGGGGTACAGATACGCAGTATTTT. The chain couples TRBV5-1 to TRBJ2-3; 11 bases map to TRBD1. CDR1 is SGHRS and CDR2 is YFSETQ in the germline V gene. The CDR3 sequence is 16 residues long. J lost 3 bases, V lost 3 bases, and 6 bases had no gene match.

The V call is TRBV10-3, the J call TRBJ2-1; TRBD2 agrees at 12 bases. This CDR3 has 16 amino acids. The germline V gene encodes CDR1 ENHRY and CDR2 SYGVKD. Trimming cost V 2 bases and J 7 bases; bases outside gene matches: 6. The CDR3 sequence is CAISEKGLAGFNEQFF. Written as DNA, the CDR3 is TGTGCCATCAGTGAGAAGGGACTAGCGGGCTTTAATGAGCAGTTCTTC.

This CDR3 reads CAWSGRLGSSYEQYF. In DNA, the CDR3 is TGTGCCTGGAGTGGGAGACTGGGGAGCTCCTACGAGCAGTACTTC. The chain carries TRBV30 and TRBJ2-7, with a tentative D call TRBD2 (5 bases). V was cut by 1 base and J by 0 bases, with 13 bases left in between. Germline V gives CDR1 GTSNPN, CDR2 SVGIG (reference sequence). CDR3 length: 15 amino acids.

V is TRBV2 and J is TRBJ2-3; 8 nucleotides line up with TRBD1. Germline CDR1 is SNHLY and CDR2 is FYNNEI. Germline trimming cut 2 bases from V and 3 bases from J; bases unmatched to any gene: 1. The CDR3 runs to 14 residues. The DNA for the CDR3 is TGTGCCAGCAGTGAAAACAGGGGGACAGATACGCAGTATTTT. Amino acid sequence: CASSENRGTDTQYF.

V is TRBV2 and J is TRBJ1-4; no reliable D call. The CDR3 is 13 residues long. Germline CDR1 is SNHLY and CDR2 is FYNNEI. Trimming left V 0 bases short and J 8 bases short, with 7 bases between. CDR3 nucleotides: TGTGCCAGCAGTGAAGCGCGGAGGGAAAAACTGTTTTTT. It encodes CASSEARREKLFF.

CDR3 nucleotides: TGTGCCAGCAGCGCAGGGACCTCCTACGAGCAGTACTTC. Translated, it gives CASSAGTSYEQYF. The chain employs TRBV5-6 and TRBJ2-5; TRBD1 or TRBD2 may be the D gene (5 bases each). The closer fit of TRBJ2-7 to the DNA end suggests the J call may be wrong. Per germline, CDR1 SGHDT and CDR2 YYEEEE. The length of the CDR3 is 13 residues.

The chain couples TRBV30 to TRBJ1-4; D gene unclear. The CDR3 loop spans 13 amino acids. Deletions cut 0 bases from V and 8 bases from J, with 10 bases between. In germline, CDR1 is GTSNPN, CDR2 SVGIG (reference sequence). CDR3 amino acids: CAWSVVVEEKLFF. CDR3 sequence (DNA): TGTGCCTGGAGTGTAGTGGTAGAGGAAAAACTGTTTTTT.

The rearrangement uses TRBV5-6 and TRBJ2-7; D remains unclear. Germline V lookup: CDR1 SGHDT, CDR2 YYEEEE. Trimming shortened V by 1 base and J by 5 bases, and 10 bases separated the two germline ends. There are 13 residues in the CDR3. This chain's CDR3 is CASSLYVVHEQYF. CDR3 bases: TGTGCCAGCAGCTTGTACGTGGTCCACGAGCAGTACTTC.

This CDR3 is CATSRSAEFNQPQHF. In nucleotides, the CDR3 is TGTGCCACCAGCAGATCAGCGGAGTTTAATCAGCCCCAGCATTTT. The rearrangement joins TRBV15 to TRBJ1-5; D remains unclear. The CDR3 totals 15 residues. The germline V and J ends were trimmed by 2 bases and 4 bases, with 12 bases remaining between them. The germline gives CDR1 LNHNV, CDR2 YYDKDF (reference sequence).

The CDR3 DNA follows: TGTGCCAGCAGTGATCTCGATTCTCGAGAAAAACTGTTTTTT. This encodes CASSDLDSREKLFF. The chain has TRBV2 and TRBJ1-4; D gene ambiguous. The CDR3 is 14 residues long. Trimming pared 3 bases from V and 8 bases from J, leaving 13 bases between. Germline V CDR1 and CDR2: SNHLY, FYNNEI.

This rearrangement joins TRBV6-1 to TRBJ1-3, with 7 bases lining up with TRBD1. After removal of 3 bases from V and 6 bases from J, the junction contained 14 bases not matched to a gene. CDR1 is MNHNS, CDR2 SASEGT, per germline. The CDR3 covers 17 residues. The CDR3 is CASSDPTRNRGANTIYF. The DNA of the CDR3 is TGTGCCAGCAGTGACCCCACACGGAACAGGGGAGCAAACACCATATATTTT.

V usage is TRBV19 and J usage is TRBJ2-4; 9 nucleotides match TRBD2. Germline CDR1 is LNHDA and CDR2 is SQIVND (reference sequence). The CDR3 length is 17 residues. The V gene end was trimmed by 6 bases and the J gene end by 6 bases; junction bases not matched to a gene: 15. CDR3 nucleotides: TGTGCCAGTAGCCCCGAGGTCGGGCTAGCGGGATTAAACATTCAGTACTTC. Amino acid sequence: CASSPEVGLAGLNIQYF.

This rearrangement joins TRBV30 to TRBJ2-7, with D perhaps assigned TRBD1 or TRBD2 (5 bases each). The V end lost 2 bases, the J end lost 4 bases, and 15 bases lay between the germline ends. Germline lookup yields CDR1 GTSNPN and CDR2 SVGIG (reference sequence). CDR3 length equals 14 residues. CDR3 bases: TGTGCCTGGAGTACCGGGGCTAGACGTTACGAGCAGTACTTC. Its translation: CAWSTGARRYEQYF.

The rearrangement uses TRBV5-6 and TRBJ2-3; D is possibly TRBD1 (5 bases). The CDR3 length is 12 residues. V was shortened by 0 bases and J by 6 bases, with 5 bases between the two germline ends. Germline V gene sequence: CDR1 SGHDT, CDR2 YYEEEE. The CDR3, as DNA: TGTGCCAGCAGCTTGGACAGGGATACGCAGTATTTT. Residues: CASSLDRDTQYF.

This clone was seen a single time. The V call is TRBV7-9, the J call TRBJ1-5; D remains unclear. The length of the CDR3 is 12 residues. V was clipped by 3 bases and J by 11 bases, with 11 bases between them. In germline, CDR1 is SEHNR, CDR2 FQNEAQ (reference sequence). CDR3 in DNA: TGTGCCAGCAGCTTGGTTGACGGGACCCAGCATTTT. This gives the protein CASSLVDGTQHF. Full variable domain (outside the CDR3, taken from reference TRBV7-9 and TRBJ1-5): DTGVSQNPRHKITKRGQNVTFRCDPISEHNRLYWYRQTLGQGPEFLTYFQNEAQLEKSRLLSDRFSAERPKGSFSTLEIQRTEQGDSAMYLCASSLVDGTQHFGDGTRLSIL.

The chain has TRBV4-1 and TRBJ1-1, with D possibly TRBD1 on 6 matching bases. Per the germline V gene, CDR1 is MGHRA and CDR2 is YSYEKL. V was cut by 1 base and J by 8 bases, with 23 bases left in between. This CDR3 is 17 amino acids long. In DNA, the CDR3 is TGCGCCAGCAGCCAAGGGGGGGGACAACTTAGATACCTAGAAGCTTTCTTT. Amino acid sequence: CASSQGGGQLRYLEAFF.

This chain uses TRBV7-3 with TRBJ2-1; no clear D. V lost 2 bases and J lost 8, with 10 bases in between. Per germline, CDR1 SGHTA and CDR2 FQGTGA. This CDR3 is built from 13 residues. The CDR3 loop reads CASSLGVRDEQFF. CDR3 sequence (DNA): TGTGCCAGCAGCTTAGGTGTCCGGGATGAGCAGTTCTTC.

The chain employs TRBV7-9 and TRBJ2-4, with D unclear. The V gene's germline CDR1 is SEHNR and CDR2 FQNEAQ (reference sequence). V gave up 1 base and J gave up 6 bases, with 7 bases separating them. The CDR3 has 13 amino acids. CDR3 loop: CASSLEGPNIQYF. DNA for the CDR3: TGTGCCAGCAGCTTAGAGGGCCCAAACATTCAGTACTTC. Filled out from reference TRBV7-9 and TRBJ2-4, the complete variable domain reads DTGVSQNPRHKITKRGQNVTFRCDPISEHNRLYWYRQTLGQGPEFLTYFQNEAQLEKSRLLSDRFSAERPKGSFSTLEIQRTEQGDSAMYLCASSLEGPNIQYFGAGTRLSVL.

CDR3 sequence (DNA): TGTGCCAGCAGTTACGGAGAGAGTGAAAAACTGTTTTTT. Its translation is CASSYGESEKLFF. V gene TRBV6-5 combines with J gene TRBJ1-4; D is unclear. V lost 2 bases and J 7 bases, leaving 8 bases between the germline ends. The CDR3 is 13 amino acids. The V gene's germline CDR1 is MNHEY and CDR2 SVGAGI.

This clone appeared a single time. This chain joins TRBV14 and TRBJ1-2; D not certain. Germline V gives CDR1 SGHDN, CDR2 FVKESK. This CDR3 has 12 residues. The ends were cut back, 4 bases at V and 9 bases at J, with 12 bases in the middle. The CDR3 bases are TGTGCCAGCAGCCGGTATGAGGGAAGCTACACCTTC. This codes for CASSRYEGSYTF.

Remarks on this clone: At one boundary the junction diverges from the germline segment, which might be a read error. The chain joins TRBV7-2 to TRBJ2-7; maybe TRBD2 (6 bases). Germline lookup yields CDR1 SGHTA and CDR2 FQGNSA. There are 13 residues in the CDR3. In DNA form, the CDR3 reads TGTGCCAGCAGCCGAAACGGAGGGTACGTGCAGTACTTC. Its protein product is CASSRNGGYVQYF.